This T cell receptor (beta chain) was recovered during a study of cytomegalovirus exposure and HLA in healthy donors listed by TCRdb under 2017. For context, the study as a whole: According to an earlier analysis of 450 to 650 of the donors, about 179 million T cells yielded roughly 110 million unique TCR beta sequences and 276 Gb of sequence data. The study was designed to test whether signatures of past pathogen exposure could be identified by cataloging public T cell receptors. Because of strong linkage in the cohort, four to six DR-DQ haplotypes were treated as single units for association and clustering. Both class I and class II loci were covered by HLA typing, at four-digit resolution. A later genetic analysis took genome-wide SNP genotypes for about 65% of the 666 donors and used that subset as a discovery cohort. Typing coverage differed by locus: A, B, C, DRB1 and DQB1 were typed in about 629-630 donors, DQA1 in approximately 520, DPA1 in 606, and DPB1 in about 450. Using immunosequencing, the study profiled T cell repertoires from about 650 subjects and related those repertoires to cytomegalovirus serostatus. To predict cytomegalovirus infection status, the study brought together high-throughput TCR immunosequencing, statistical association of individual TCRs with disease status, and machine learning. All discovery cohort repertoires had been generated using a single sequencing platform. In a later analysis, previously published TCR beta repertoires from about 640 donors were re-analyzed and high-resolution HLA genotyping was added so that TCR occurrence patterns could be studied. Besides the first cohort of some 670 subjects, a separate validation cohort made up of roughly 120 different subjects was used. Among the roughly 400 genotyped donors, 75% to 90% belonged to the genetic ancestry cluster associated with self-reported Caucasian donors. Roughly 300 gigabases of sequencing data and around 85 million unique TCR sequences made up an early release that covered several hundred HLA-typed donors. Alongside the repertoire data, information on donor age, sex, ethnicity and CMV serostatus was compiled. Among roughly 370 genotyped donors of the cohort, an average of 235,054 unique TCR beta nucleotide sequences were sequenced per donor, around 20% of them non-productive. In the later analysis, no new phenotypic data were used to find candidate immune exposures; instead, reliance was placed on TCR beta sequences and their occurrence across donors. To decide whether each TCR beta V gene segment behaved as functional or pseudogenic, an earlier analysis of nearly 600 of the donors relied on high-throughput TCR beta sequencing.

Libraries were made using the immunoSEQ multiplex PCR assay. For the multiplex PCR, a mixture combining 60 forward primers for TCR Vbeta segments and 13 reverse primers for TCR Jbeta segments was used. The CDR3 region of rearranged TCR beta genes was amplified from genomic DNA with a multiplex PCR assay. On the Illumina HiSeq System, the amplified TCR beta libraries were sequenced as 87-base-pair reads. The study's own analysis went as follows. Across the 700 or so repertoires, a later analysis counted roughly 84 million unique TCR beta chains, approximately 12 million of which were shared by at least two donors. Raw reads were error-corrected and collapsed into unique sequences with a nearest-neighbor algorithm that merged closely related sequences to remove PCR and sequencing errors. V, D and J gene segments were assigned by aligning CDR3 sequences to IMGT reference sequences. Each retained sequence needed at least a six-nucleotide match to both a V gene segment and a J gene segment. A rearrangement counted as productive if the CDR3 had no stop codons and remained in frame with V and J, and every other rearrangement counted as non-productive. Following IMGT convention, CDR3 was defined as the stretch from the second conserved V-encoded cysteine to the conserved J-encoded phenylalanine. The earlier analysis of about 570 of the donors excluded any sequence lacking an unambiguous match to a single V gene segment. In an earlier analysis of some 590 of the donors, V segments were called functional above 56.7% productive rearrangements and were called segregating when the between-donor standard deviation exceeded 5%. A statistical classification framework was developed to diagnose cytomegalovirus status using the catalog of TCR beta chain sequences. In a later analysis, V and J genes were assigned by comparing TCR nucleotide sequences against IMGT/GENE-DB human TR gene sequences. Using the TCRdist pipeline, a later analysis assigned CDR3 sequences along with most-parsimonious VDJ recombination scenarios. In a later analysis, each TCR beta chain was defined by its CDR3 amino acid sequence together with its V-gene family, and reads without a unique V-gene family were excluded. A later analysis removed 550 to 700 highly shared, low-generation-probability nucleotide sequences to deal with suspected cross-contamination and a sequencing artifact. A later analysis calculated a clonal expansion index for each public chain from normalized within-repertoire ranks of inferred template counts. Generation probabilities in a later analysis came from a VDJ recombination model fitted to out-of-frame rearrangements, and those results were checked against IGoR. In a later analysis, hypergeometric tests were used to score TCR-TCR, TCR-HLA and TCR-CMV co-occurrence, with a repertoire-size bias correction applied to TCR pairs. A later analysis estimated false discovery rates by permuting HLA or CMV assignments 20 times. In a later analysis, co-occurring TCRs were grouped using DBSCAN, and TCRdist sequence similarity was added for clustering within HLA-allele-positive subsets. Repertoires with fewer than 30,000 or more than 120,000 public chains, plus five repertoires with anomalous nucleotide sharing, were excluded from co-occurrence clustering. The immuneACCESS repertoire file appears here via TCRdb, limited to in-frame rearrangements. These files lack a portion of the clones; in checked studies, under half of the deficit traces to unresolved V genes, and the cause of the others is not known. V and J calls and clone size are as listed in that table; D and trimming were resolved from the DNA. This sample is represented by roughly 180,000 clones; 70% to 85% of them were singletons. About 1.5% of the sample rests with the top ten.

Turning to this clone: It has no known antigen specificity. Per-base quality was not reported, and no clone a single base away is much larger than it.

Including cysteine and phenylalanine, the CDR3 has 14 amino acids. Just the 42-base CDR3 DNA is kept, in frame starting at base 1. Compared with germline, V lacks 0 bases and J lacks 5 bases; bases without a gene match: 3. In the germline V gene, CDR1 corresponds to SGDLS and CDR2 to YYNGEE. Overall study outcomes, separate from this receptor: Because some donors lacked HLA typing at each locus, the association tests relied only on the typed subset. According to a later analysis, most CMV-associated TCR beta chains appeared to be HLA-restricted, and the HLA associations seemed to be driven largely by CMV exposure. Assigning TCR associations to individual alleles was difficult when HLA alleles, especially DR and DQ, strongly co-occurred. A later genetic analysis associated a missense DCLRE1C variant with V-gene and J-gene trimming of TCR beta chains, and an independent cohort replicated the association. The presence/absence analyses assumed that sequencing depth was roughly uniform across donors, and that assumption may not be true. According to a later genetic analysis, donors in an Asian-associated ancestry cluster had fewer N-insertions in productive TCRs than the approximately 630-donor mean. A further reported finding was that TCR beta sequences accurately predicted the HLA-A and HLA-B alleles for most subjects in the first cohort. The earlier analysis of approximately 540 of the donors excluded over 15 rarely observed V segments, including chromosome 9 orphons, because counts were too low. In a later analysis, HLA-associated TCR beta chains were found to be more clonally expanded and to have lower generation probabilities than equally common non-associated chains. At a false discovery rate of 0.05, a later analysis linked fewer than 20,000 TCR beta sequences to specific HLA alleles. The only immune exposure information available for the cohort was CMV serostatus. Some IMGT-functional V segments, including TRBV6-2 and TRBV6-3, could not be distinguished by the 87-base-pair reads and were therefore excluded. A group of highly shared sequence variants was considered likely to be a technical artifact of the sequencing pipeline. A later analysis reported that several top co-occurrence clusters appeared linked to parvovirus B19, influenza, CMV and Epstein-Barr virus. Three of the identified cytomegalovirus-associated TCR beta chains were confirmed in vitro to be specific for cytomegalovirus antigens. The cohort was sequenced for TCR beta chains only, and without alpha or paired-chain data the features that could be detected were limited. According to the authors, the approach could potentially be generalized to other disease states and immunological phenotypes. In an earlier analysis of about 600 of the donors, most TCR beta V segments appeared in productive rearrangements about 87% or about 30% of the time, broadly matching IMGT annotations. A later analysis found that TCR association rates varied across HLA loci, with DRB1 alleles showing the most associated TCRs and HLA-C alleles the fewest. Most TCR sequences were seen in very few donors, while some public TCRs were found in many individuals. A total of 150 or so TCR beta chains were listed by the study as associated with cytomegalovirus. Cytomegalovirus status was reported to be diagnosed by the classifier with high specificity and sensitivity in both the original and validation cohorts. Linkage disequilibrium might explain the correlated functional status among segregating V segments, but an unknown experimental factor could not be excluded.

The cohort comprised under 700 healthy bone marrow donors. At the time of sampling, every cohort member was nominally healthy, though immune exposures that went unrecorded were likely present. The donor was CMV seropositive and was included in the group of 289 seropositive cohort members. A peripheral blood sample was collected from each donor, and TCR beta sequencing was performed on peripheral blood mononuclear cells. The Qiagen DNeasy Blood Extraction Kit was used to extract genomic DNA from the blood cell samples. The chain joins TRBV9 to TRBJ2-7; 9 middle bases align to TRBD1. The specimen was PBMCs. This clonotype was obtained from a woman in her twenties or thirties in good health and CMV-seropositive. The nucleotide sequence is given as TGTGCCAGCAGCGTAGAGGGACAGGGCCACGAGCAGTACTTC. The encoded protein is CASSVEGQGHEQYF.